Here is one TCR beta chain with its context. This sample is drawn from a study of blood T cell repertoires in COVID-19. The overall study: The United States, Italy and Spain were the sources of the acute and convalescent COVID-19 samples.

Per germline, CDR1 SGHTA and CDR2 FQGNSA. CDR3 length: 15 amino acids. The V end lost 4 bases, the J end lost 0 bases, and 10 bases lay between the germline ends. TCRdb's table, derived via immunoSEQ multiplex PCR, lists solely in-frame clones and lacks some. In the table there are 150,000 to 200,000 clones, approximately 80% of which are singletons. This sequence originates from a woman at least 80 years old with active or convalescent COVID-19. V is TRBV7-2 and J is TRBJ2-1; D possibly corresponds to TRBD1 (6 bases). The specimen was peripheral blood. The CDR3 loop is CASSSGTYSYNEQFF. DNA of the CDR3: TGTGCCAGCAGCTCCGGGACATACTCCTACAATGAGCAGTTCTTC.